A single sample gave rise to the 24 T cell receptor beta chains below, sequenced in a study of blood T cell repertoires in COVID-19. Measured with immunoSEQ multiplex PCR; TCRdb has only the in-frame clones, and not every one. Of approximately 160,000 clones in the sample, about 86% are singletons; the top ten hold about 7.3%. Material for sequencing was PBMCs or T cells enriched from blood (not recorded which). The origin of the receptors is a man in his forties or fifties who had recovered from COVID-19.

The rearrangement links TRBV19 to TRBJ2-1; 10 nucleotides align to TRBD2. CDR1 is LNHDA and CDR2 is SQIVND in the germline V gene (reference sequence). J lost 4 bases, V lost 5 bases, and 5 bases had no gene match. The CDR3 spans 15 residues. The CDR3 nucleotides are TGTGCCAGTAGTGCGAGCGGGGGGGATTACAATGAGCAGTTCTTC. This codes for CASSASGGDYNEQFF. The whole variable domain, remainder taken from reference TRBV19 and TRBJ2-1, is DGGITQSPKYLFRKEGQNVTLSCEQNLNHDAMYWYRQDPGQGLRLIYYSQIVNDFQKGDIAEGYSVSREKKESFPLTVTSAQKNPTAFYLCASSASGGDYNEQFFGPGTRLTVL.

This clone appeared a single time. The genes are TRBV6-5 and TRBJ1-3, with D tentatively TRBD1 (6 bases). With 7 bases removed from V and 3 bases from J, the gap between germline ends came to 10 bases. The germline V gene has CDR1 MNHEY and CDR2 SVGAGI. This CDR3 spans 13 amino acids. The CDR3 nucleotides are TGTGCCAGCAAACAGGGATATGGAAACACCATATATTTT. It encodes CASKQGYGNTIYF.

CDR3 loop: CASRETGGRGYTF. The CDR3 coding sequence is TGTGCCAGCAGGGAAACAGGGGGAAGGGGCTACACCTTC. This chain connects TRBV27 to TRBJ1-2, with 8 bases that match TRBD1. V dropped 6 bases and J dropped 8; count of bases not matched to a gene: 8. Looked up from germline, CDR1 is MNHEY and CDR2 is SMNVEV (reference sequence). The CDR3 runs to 13 residues.

The gene calls are TRBV20-1 and TRBJ1-2; 11 bases are a match to TRBD1. Germline assignment: CDR1 DFQATT and CDR2 SNEGSKA (reference sequence). V lost 3 bases, J lost 7 bases, and 10 bases stayed unmatched. The CDR3 covers 15 residues. DNA for the CDR3: TGCAGTGCTAGTTTGGGCCGGGACAGGGGGTTTGGCTACACCTTC. Translated, it gives CSASLGRDRGFGYTF.

J is TRBJ1-2 and V is TRBV5-1; 7 nucleotides agree with TRBD1. The J segment lost 5 bases and the V segment lost 0 bases, leaving 7 bases of the junction unmatched. The length of the CDR3 is 15 residues. Germline assignment: CDR1 SGHRS and CDR2 YFSETQ. In DNA form, the CDR3 reads TGCGCCAGCAGCTTGGCCAGAGCAGGGGGATATGGCTACACCTTC. Protein product: CASSLARAGGYGYTF.

The chain recombines TRBV4-1 with TRBJ2-5; a weak D match, TRBD2 (5 bases). Germline V gene lookup returns CDR1 MGHRA and CDR2 YSYEKL. The CDR3 length is 14 residues. The V gene lost 5 bases and the J gene lost 2 bases, with 12 bases spanning the gap. The CDR3 DNA follows: TGCGCCAGCAGCAACCGGGAACAACAAGAGACCCAGTACTTC. Translated: CASSNREQQETQYF.

The chain carries TRBV6-5 and TRBJ1-6, with D possibly being TRBD1 (5 bases). Looked up from germline, CDR1 is MNHEY and CDR2 is SVGAGI. The CDR3 extends over 16 amino acids. Deletions cut 2 bases from V and 7 bases from J, with 15 bases between. In DNA form, the CDR3 reads TGTGCCAGCAGTTACAAGCAGGGCGGGGGAAATTCACCCCTCCACTTT. It translates to CASSYKQGGGNSPLHF.

This chain connects TRBV3-1 (or the pseudogene TRBV3-2) to TRBJ2-3; 7 bases match TRBD2. J gave up 3 bases and V 1 base, and 7 bases lay outside the gene matches. CDR3 length: 16 residues. Germline loops: CDR1 LGHDT, CDR2 YNNKEL (reference sequence). CDR3 residues: CASSQGRLAGTDTQYF. The DNA for the CDR3 is TGTGCCAGCAGCCAAGGCCGACTAGCAGGTACAGATACGCAGTATTTT.

The rearrangement links TRBV9 to TRBJ1-2; 9 bases are shared with TRBD1. CDR1 and CDR2 from the germline V gene are SGDLS and YYNGEE. CDR3 length equals 16 residues. The V gene end was trimmed by 4 bases and the J gene end by 6 bases; junction bases not matched to a gene: 13. For the CDR3, the DNA is TGTGCCAGCAGCCCGACAATGACCGGGACAGGGCATGGCTACACCTTC. Its translation is CASSPTMTGTGHGYTF.

This clone was recorded once. The rearrangement uses TRBV18 and TRBJ2-7; 7 positions match TRBD1. Germline V lookup: CDR1 KGHSH, CDR2 LQKENI. Unmatched junction bases numbered 5, after V lost 2 bases and J lost 1 base. The length of the CDR3 is 15 residues. The CDR3 sequence is CASSPGTARSYEQYF. CDR3 DNA sequence: TGTGCCAGCTCACCAGGGACAGCTCGGTCCTACGAGCAGTACTTC. Drawing the rest from reference TRBV18 and TRBJ2-7, the complete variable domain is NAGVMQNPRHLVRRRGQEARLRCSPMKGHSHVYWYRQLPEEGLKFMVYLQKENIIDESGMPKERFSAEFPKEGPSILRIQQVVRGDSAAYFCASSPGTARSYEQYFGPGTRLTVT.

V is TRBV9 and J is TRBJ1-6; D gene unclear. The CDR3 consists of 16 residues. V was clipped by 0 bases and J by 3 bases, with 10 bases between them. CDR1 is SGDLS, CDR2 YYNGEE, per germline. The CDR3 is CASSVDTGSYNSPLHF. The CDR3 DNA is TGTGCCAGCAGCGTAGATACCGGGAGCTATAATTCACCCCTCCACTTT.

The chain joins TRBV7-8 to TRBJ2-3; D possibly corresponds to TRBD2 (5 bases). The CDR3 runs to 16 residues. V was cut by 1 base and J by 6 bases, with 17 bases left in between. Germline assignment: CDR1 SGHVS and CDR2 FQNEAQ. The CDR3 is CASSLGERLPADTQYF. Here the CDR3 DNA reads TGTGCCAGCAGCTTAGGAGAGCGGTTACCAGCGGATACGCAGTATTTT.

This rearrangement joins TRBV9 to TRBJ2-2; D is possibly TRBD2 (6 bases). In germline, CDR1 is SGDLS, CDR2 YYNGEE. V was trimmed by 3 bases and J by 2 bases, leaving 8 bases between them. This CDR3 contains 14 residues. The CDR3, as DNA: TGTGCCAGCAGCGCGCGGGAAAACACCGGGGAGCTGTTTTTT. Its protein is CASSARENTGELFF.

The chain carries TRBV4-3 and TRBJ2-2; D is unresolved. The CDR3 runs to 13 residues. Germline-derived CDR1 and CDR2 are LGHNA and YSLEER. The germline V and J ends were trimmed by 0 bases and 6 bases, with 5 bases remaining between them. For the CDR3, the DNA is TGCGCCAGCAGCCAAGACTACCCCGGGGAGCTGTTTTTT. This translates into CASSQDYPGELFF.

Concerning this clone itself: The junction does not match germline at one end; this may be a read error. The chain couples TRBV9 to TRBJ2-7; 7 nucleotides agree with TRBD1. This CDR3 has 13 residues. Germline CDR1 SGDLS, CDR2 YYNGEE. The chain's CDR3 is CASSVGQDYEQYF. CDR3 sequence (DNA): TGTGCCAGTAGCGTAGGACAGGATTACGAGCAGTACTTC.

The genes are TRBV11-3 and TRBJ1-1, with TRBD1 as a possible D gene (6 bases). The V gene's germline CDR1 is SGHNT and CDR2 YENEEA. The CDR3 has 14 amino acids. Trimming took off 5 bases at V and 1 base at J, with 11 bases between the two ends. The CDR3 loop is CASSPRTANTEAFF. The CDR3 DNA is TGTGCCAGCAGCCCCCGGACAGCGAACACTGAAGCTTTCTTT.

This clone showed up just a few times. The chain has TRBV24-1 and TRBJ2-2; TRBD1 matches 8 bases. The CDR3 has 16 amino acids. The germline V gene encodes CDR1 KGHDR and CDR2 SFDVKD. V was clipped by 4 bases and J by 1 base; unmatched bases: 4. The CDR3 region has the DNA TGTGCCACCAGTGAGGGAGGACAGGGGAACACCGGGGAGCTGTTTTTT. Translation gives CATSEGGQGNTGELFF.

V is TRBV5-6 and J is TRBJ1-5; possible D gene TRBD1, 6 bases. Trimming cost V 3 bases and J 0 bases, with 7 bases left between them. CDR1 and CDR2 (germline): SGHDT, YYEEEE. CDR3 size: 14 residues. CDR3 region: CASSSGHSNQPQHF. The CDR3, as DNA: TGTGCCAGCAGCTCGGGACATAGCAATCAGCCCCAGCATTTT.

The rearrangement links TRBV9 to TRBJ1-5; 9 nucleotides match TRBD1. The CDR3 is 15 amino acids. Germline V gene data show CDR1 as SGDLS and CDR2 as YYNGEE. V trimming: 4 bases; J trimming: 3 bases; junction bases outside the gene matches: 5. This CDR3 is CASSPGQGINQPQHF. In nucleotides, the CDR3 is TGTGCCAGCAGCCCGGGACAGGGAATCAATCAGCCCCAGCATTTT.

The V and J genes are TRBV5-8 and TRBJ1-6; D might be TRBD1 (5 bases). V lost 3 bases and J lost 0, with 13 bases in between. CDR1 and CDR2 from the germline V gene are SGHTS and YDEGEE. This CDR3 has 17 residues. CDR3: CASSYGRQSSYNSPLHF. In nucleotides, the CDR3 is TGTGCCAGCAGCTACGGTCGACAGAGCTCCTATAATTCACCCCTCCACTTT.

V is TRBV19 and J is TRBJ1-5, with 12 bases fitting TRBD1. Trimming cost V 6 bases and J 4 bases; bases outside gene matches: 10. The length of the CDR3 is 17 residues. Germline-derived CDR1 and CDR2 are LNHDA and SQIVND (reference sequence). The CDR3 nucleotides read TGTGCCAGTAGGCCGGGACAGGGGGCTAGTAGGAATCAGCCCCAGCATTTT. Translation gives CASRPGQGASRNQPQHF.

The genes are TRBV6-5 and TRBJ1-4; 8 positions match TRBD1. Trimming took 6 bases from V and 4 from J; bases not matched to a gene: 7. Germline V gene data show CDR1 as MNHEY and CDR2 as SVGAGI. The CDR3 sequence is 15 residues long. The CDR3: CASRLTGGGNEKLFF. The CDR3 coding sequence is TGTGCCAGCAGACTCACAGGGGGGGGTAATGAAAAACTGTTTTTT.

This chain joins TRBV4-3 and TRBJ1-4; D is ambiguous. V dropped 3 bases and J dropped 4 bases, with 12 bases sitting between them. This CDR3 region has 15 residues. Per germline, CDR1 LGHNA and CDR2 YSLEER. The CDR3 nucleotides are TGCGCCAGCAGCCAGGTGGGCGGGGATAATGAAAAACTGTTTTTT. As protein: CASSQVGGDNEKLFF.

The chain recombines TRBV29-1 with TRBJ2-3, with D maybe TRBD2 (6 bases). Trimming pared 3 bases from V and 1 base from J, leaving 8 bases between. Germline CDR1 is SQVTM and CDR2 is ANQGSEA. The CDR3 is 13 amino acids. The CDR3 loop reads CSVDRGGTDTQYF. CDR3 sequence (DNA): TGCAGCGTTGATCGCGGGGGCACAGATACGCAGTATTTT.